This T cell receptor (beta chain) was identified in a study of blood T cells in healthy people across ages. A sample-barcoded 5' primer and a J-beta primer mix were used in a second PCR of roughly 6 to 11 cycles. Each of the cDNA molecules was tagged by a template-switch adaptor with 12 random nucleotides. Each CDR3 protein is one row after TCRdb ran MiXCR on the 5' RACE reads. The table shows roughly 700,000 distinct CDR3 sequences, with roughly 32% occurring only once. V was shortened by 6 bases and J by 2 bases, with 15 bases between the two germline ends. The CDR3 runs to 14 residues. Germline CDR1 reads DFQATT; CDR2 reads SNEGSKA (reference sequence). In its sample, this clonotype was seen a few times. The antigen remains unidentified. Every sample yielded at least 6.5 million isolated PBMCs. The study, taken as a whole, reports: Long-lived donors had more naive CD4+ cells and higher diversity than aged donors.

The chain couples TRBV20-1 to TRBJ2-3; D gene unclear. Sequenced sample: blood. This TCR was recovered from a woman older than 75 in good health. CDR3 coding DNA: TGCAGTGCGTCACGCCCTGGTCTCACAGATACGCAGTATTTT. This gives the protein CSASRPGLTDTQYF.